This T cell receptor (beta chain) was observed in a study of blood T cell repertoires in COVID-19. Looking at the study overall: Spain, Italy and the United States supplied samples that represented acute and convalescent COVID-19. The analysed material was cDNA or gDNA that came from T cells, B-cell-depleted T cells, or PBMCs.

V dropped 0 bases and J dropped 2; count of bases not matched to a gene: 3. The germline V gene encodes CDR1 SGDLS and CDR2 YYNGEE. CDR3 length: 16 amino acids. The repertoire was sequenced with immunoSEQ multiplex PCR; TCRdb's copy has only in-frame clones and lacks some. The sample records 260,000 or so clones, approximately 86% being singletons. The genes are TRBV9 and TRBJ2-3; 10 bases are shared with TRBD2. Sequencing was performed on peripheral blood. The receptor was derived from a man between 18 and 35 years old with active or convalescent COVID-19. The CDR3 loop reads CASSVGTSGLTDTQYF. CDR3 bases: TGTGCCAGCAGCGTAGGGACTAGCGGACTCACAGATACGCAGTATTTT. The whole variable domain, remainder taken from reference TRBV9 and TRBJ2-3, is DSGVTQTPKHLITATGQRVTLRCSPRSGDLSVYWYQQSLDQGLQFLIQYYNGEERAKGNILERFSAQQFPDLHSELNLSSLELGDSALYFCASSVGTSGLTDTQYFGPGTRLTVL.